This TCR beta chain was identified in a study of blood T cell repertoires in COVID-19. The overall study: Sample material is recorded as cDNA or gDNA derived from T cells, B-cell-depleted T cells, or PBMCs.

CDR3 length equals 16 residues. V shed 0 bases, J shed 1 base, and the junction held 4 bases outside the gene matches. In germline, CDR1 is SGDLS, CDR2 YYNGEE. Across 24 US areas, participants ranged in age from 18 to 89 years. Researchers sorted participants into cohorts using their self-reported clinical history. In the authors' methods: For nucleated cells, counts were estimated from reference gene primer amplification. Libraries were prepared by immunoSEQ multiplex PCR; TCRdb keeps only in-frame clonotypes and omits some of them. The DNA gave D and trimming, while V, J and clone size come from that table. The data hold roughly 150,000 clones, with approximately 84% observed a single time.

The source material was PBMCs or T cells enriched from blood (not recorded which). This TCR was recovered from a man in his fifties in a cohort exposed to, infected with or recovered from COVID-19 (not recorded which). The V gene is TRBV9, the J gene TRBJ2-5; 9 nucleotides align to TRBD2. The CDR3 nucleotides are TGTGCCAGCAGCGTAGGAGGTAGCGGGAGCCAAGAGACCCAGTACTTC. Protein: CASSVGGSGSQETQYF.